What follows are 14 T cell receptor beta chains derived from one specimen sequenced in a study of cytomegalovirus exposure and HLA in healthy donors. The repertoire was sequenced with immunoSEQ multiplex PCR; TCRdb's copy has only in-frame clones and lacks some. Among roughly 140,000 clones listed, 80% to 95% were seen once. Material: PBMCs. The source is a man younger than 35 in good health and CMV-seronegative.

The V gene is TRBV5-6, the J gene TRBJ2-3, with TRBD2 matching 12 bases. V shed 4 bases, J shed 6 bases, and the junction held 9 bases outside the gene matches. Germline V gene data show CDR1 as SGHDT and CDR2 as YYEEEE. The CDR3 sequence is 16 residues long. CDR3 nucleotide sequence: TGTGCCAGCAGCACCCCGACTAGCGGGAGAAGGGATACGCAGTATTTT. Its protein is CASSTPTSGRRDTQYF. Combining the CDR3 with reference TRBV5-6 and TRBJ2-3 gives the whole variable domain DAGVTQSPTHLIKTRGQQVTLRCSPKSGHDTVSWYQQALGQGPQFIFQYYEEEERQRGNFPDRFSGHQFPNYSSELNVNALLLGDSALYLCASSTPTSGRRDTQYFGPGTRLTVL.

The chain links TRBV7-9 to TRBJ1-2; D gene ambiguous. Germline V gene sequence: CDR1 SEHNR, CDR2 FQNEAQ (reference sequence). CDR3 length: 16 residues. The V end was cut by 6 bases, the J end by 2 bases, with 19 bases between. The chain's CDR3 is CASSFWEARTNYGYTF. CDR3 coding DNA: TGTGCCAGCAGTTTTTGGGAGGCCCGGACGAACTATGGCTACACCTTC.

This chain joins TRBV27 and TRBJ1-2; possible D gene TRBD1, 6 bases. Germline-derived CDR1 and CDR2 are MNHEY and SMNVEV (reference sequence). There are 12 residues in the CDR3. The V end lost 6 bases, the J end lost 4 bases, and 9 bases lay between the germline ends. DNA for the CDR3: TGTGCCAGCAGGCAGGGGACCTATGGCTACACCTTC. Its translation: CASRQGTYGYTF.

Here the CDR3 DNA reads TGCGCCAGCAGCTTTAAAGGGGGCTTAGGTCAGCCCCAGCATTTT. It specifies CASSFKGGLGQPQHF. The V call is TRBV5-1, the J call TRBJ1-5; 7 bases align to TRBD1. CDR1 is SGHRS, CDR2 YFSETQ, per germline. The CDR3 covers 15 residues. The V segment lost 2 bases and the J segment 6 bases; nucleotides outside the gene matches: 8.

This clone came up once. The chain couples TRBV7-2 to TRBJ2-1; D possibly corresponds to TRBD2 (5 bases). CDR1 is SGHTA and CDR2 is FQGNSA in the germline V gene. V lost 2 bases, J lost 8 bases, and 10 bases lay in between. The CDR3 sequence is 13 residues long. The CDR3 spells CASSLNRRDEQFF. CDR3 bases: TGTGCCAGCAGCTTAAATCGGCGGGATGAGCAGTTCTTC.

The chain has TRBV4-1 and TRBJ1-2; possible D gene TRBD1, 6 bases. Germline lookup yields CDR1 MGHRA and CDR2 YSYEKL. The V end lost 4 bases, the J end lost 4 bases, and 13 bases lay between the germline ends. The CDR3 sequence is 14 residues long. CDR3 in amino acids: CASSPLDSGYGYTF. CDR3 nucleotides: TGCGCCAGCAGCCCCTTGGACAGTGGCTATGGCTACACCTTC.

The chain employs TRBV19 and TRBJ1-5, with TRBD1 as a possible D gene (5 bases). This CDR3 has 16 residues. Trimming shortened V by 3 bases and J by 0 bases, and 12 bases separated the two germline ends. Germline V gene lookup returns CDR1 LNHDA and CDR2 SQIVND (reference sequence). The DNA for the CDR3 is TGTGCCAGTAGTATCGCCCAAGACAGTAGCAATCAGCCCCAGCATTTT. Its protein is CASSIAQDSSNQPQHF. The full variable domain, its missing parts supplied by reference TRBV19 and TRBJ1-5, is DGGITQSPKYLFRKEGQNVTLSCEQNLNHDAMYWYRQDPGQGLRLIYYSQIVNDFQKGDIAEGYSVSREKKESFPLTVTSAQKNPTAFYLCASSIAQDSSNQPQHFGDGTRLSIL.

The chain couples TRBV5-1 to TRBJ1-2, with D possibly being TRBD1 (6 bases). V was clipped by 5 bases and J by 1 base, with 18 bases between them. The CDR3 has 16 amino acids. Germline CDR1 is SGHRS and CDR2 is YFSETQ. CDR3 protein: CASRSSDRTFNYGYTF. The CDR3 nucleotides read TGCGCCAGCAGGTCCTCGGACAGAACCTTTAACTATGGCTACACCTTC.

V is TRBV5-6 and J is TRBJ2-7; D may be TRBD1 (6 bases). Germline V lookup: CDR1 SGHDT, CDR2 YYEEEE. This CDR3 comprises 15 residues. V lost 3 bases, J lost 0 bases, and 13 bases lay in between. CDR3 sequence: CASSYDTGSSYEQYF. The CDR3 bases are TGTGCCAGCAGCTACGACACAGGGAGCTCCTACGAGCAGTACTTC.

The chain uses TRBV7-9 and TRBJ1-1; D not certain. The CDR3 is made up of 14 amino acids. Germline loops: CDR1 SEHNR, CDR2 FQNEAQ (reference sequence). V shed 1 base and J shed 6 bases, with 12 bases lying between them. CDR3 residues: CASSLVEGLAEAFF. Here the CDR3 DNA reads TGTGCCAGCAGCTTAGTGGAGGGTCTGGCTGAAGCTTTCTTT.

The V and J genes are TRBV5-1 and TRBJ1-2; 9 bases map to TRBD1. After removal of 4 bases from V and 8 bases from J, the junction contained 6 bases not matched to a gene. The CDR3 contains 13 residues. CDR1 is SGHRS, CDR2 YFSETQ, per germline. This chain's CDR3 is CASSPGQGSGYTF. CDR3 nucleotide sequence: TGCGCCAGCAGCCCGGGACAGGGTAGCGGCTACACCTTC. Full variable domain (remainder filled in from reference TRBV5-1 and TRBJ1-2): KAGVTQTPRYLIKTRGQQVTLSCSPISGHRSVSWYQQTPGQGLQFLFEYFSETQRNKGNFPGRFSGRQFSNSRSEMNVSTLELGDSALYLCASSPGQGSGYTFGSGTRLTVV.

The J gene is TRBJ2-7, the V gene TRBV7-2, with 10 nucleotides matching TRBD2. With 2 bases clipped from V and 5 bases from J, the junction kept 12 bases outside the gene matches. The germline V gene encodes CDR1 SGHTA and CDR2 FQGNSA. This CDR3 region has 17 residues. CDR3 DNA: TGTGCCAGCAGCTTAACCTGGGCTAGCGGGAGAATCGACGAGCAGTACGTC. It encodes CASSLTWASGRIDEQYV.

The V gene is TRBV30, the J gene TRBJ1-5; TRBD1 agrees at 9 bases. Germline V gene sequence: CDR1 GTSNPN, CDR2 SVGIG (reference sequence). The CDR3 is made up of 13 amino acids. V lost 5 bases and J lost 5; bases outside the gene matches: 4. This CDR3 reads CAWGTGSHQPQHF. The CDR3 nucleotides read TGTGCCTGGGGGACAGGGAGCCATCAGCCCCAGCATTTT. The full variable domain, its missing parts supplied by reference TRBV30 and TRBJ1-5, is SQTIHQWPATLVQPVGSPLSLECTVEGTSNPNLYWYRQAAGRGLQLLFYSVGIGQISSEVPQNLSASRPQDRQFILSSKKLLLSDSGFYLCAWGTGSHQPQHFGDGTRLSIL.

The CDR3 protein is CASQQGLDSPLHF. CDR3 sequence (DNA): TGTGCCAGCCAACAGGGTCTTGATTCACCCCTCCACTTT. This chain joins TRBV28 and TRBJ1-6; TRBD1 is a possible D gene (6 bases). CDR1 MDHEN and CDR2 SYDVKM come from the germline V gene. Between the trimmed V and J ends, which lost 8 bases and 8 bases, there was a span of 13 bases. The CDR3 consists of 13 residues.